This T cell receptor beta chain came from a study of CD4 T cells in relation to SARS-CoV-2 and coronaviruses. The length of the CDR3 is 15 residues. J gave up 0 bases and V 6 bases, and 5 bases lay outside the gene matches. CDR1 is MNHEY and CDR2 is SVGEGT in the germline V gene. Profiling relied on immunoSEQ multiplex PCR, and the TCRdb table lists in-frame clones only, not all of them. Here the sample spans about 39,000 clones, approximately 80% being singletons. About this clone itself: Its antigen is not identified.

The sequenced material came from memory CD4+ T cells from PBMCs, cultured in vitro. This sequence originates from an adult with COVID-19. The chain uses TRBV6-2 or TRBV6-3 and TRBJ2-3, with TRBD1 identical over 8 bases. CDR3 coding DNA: TGTGCCAGCAGCATACAGGGGGTGAGCACAGATACGCAGTATTTT. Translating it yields CASSIQGVSTDTQYF.